This T cell receptor (beta chain) was captured by sequencing in a study of molecular identifiers for immune sequencing clone quantification. Study observations and caveats: Under 1% of molecules in naive cells, but over 99% of effector molecules, belonged to clones above 20 RNA copies.

The authors gated naive CD8 T cells as CD8+CD4-CCR7+CD45RA+ for sorting. This clonotype occurred a few times. The antigen remains undetermined. The CDR3 is 15 residues long. V was clipped by 3 bases and J by 4 bases, with 15 bases between them. Germline CDR1 and CDR2: ENHRY and SYGVKD. Previously described methods with listed TCR primers produced the bulk TCR libraries. MiXCR was run by TCRdb on the PCR reads, yielding one entry per CDR3 protein. The top ten clones hold roughly 0.7% of a sample with under 350,000 distinct CDR3 sequences, about 22% of them seen once. The sequence came from a human donor in good health. Some libraries in this study had Jurkat cell RNA spiked in. The chain has TRBV10-3 and TRBJ1-2, with a possible D match to TRBD1 (6 bases). The sample was naive CD8+ T cells from blood, with Jurkat cell RNA spiked in. The subset was: FACS-sorted CD8+CD4-CCR7+CD45RA+ naive T cells. The CDR3 region is CAISDHPGDPYGYTF. The CDR3 DNA reads TGTGCCATCAGTGATCACCCAGGGGACCCCTATGGCTACACCTTC.